Reported below is one TCR beta chain. This CDR3 comprises 13 residues. Germline V CDR1 and CDR2: SGHNT, YYREEE (reference sequence). The germline V and J ends were trimmed by 0 bases and 2 bases, with 5 bases remaining between them. Data came from immunoSEQ multiplex PCR; TCRdb stores just in-frame clones and leaves some out. The sample records about 20,000 clones, approximately 80% being singletons. The sample comes from a study of somatic mutations in cytotoxic T cells in rheumatoid arthritis. Sequencing was done on a sample of CD8+ T cells sorted from blood. This clonotype originated in an adult with rheumatoid arthritis. This chain uses TRBV5-4 with TRBJ1-1; D ambiguous. The CDR3 coding sequence is TGTGCCAGCAGCTTGGTTACCAACACTGAAGCTTTCTTT. This sequence encodes CASSLVTNTEAFF.